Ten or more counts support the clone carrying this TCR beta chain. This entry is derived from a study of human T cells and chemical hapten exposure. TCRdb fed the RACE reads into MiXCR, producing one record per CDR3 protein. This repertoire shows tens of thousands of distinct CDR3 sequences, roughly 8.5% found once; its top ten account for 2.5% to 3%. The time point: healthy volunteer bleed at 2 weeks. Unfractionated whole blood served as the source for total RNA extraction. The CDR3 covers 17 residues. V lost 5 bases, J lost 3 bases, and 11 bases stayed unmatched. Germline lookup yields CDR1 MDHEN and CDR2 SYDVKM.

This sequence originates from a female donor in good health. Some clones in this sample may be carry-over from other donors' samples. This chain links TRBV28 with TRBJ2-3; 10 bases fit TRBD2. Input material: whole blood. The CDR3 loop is CASSPHLAGERTDTQYF. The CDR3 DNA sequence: TGTGCCAGCAGTCCCCACCTAGCGGGAGAACGGACAGATACGCAGTATTTT.